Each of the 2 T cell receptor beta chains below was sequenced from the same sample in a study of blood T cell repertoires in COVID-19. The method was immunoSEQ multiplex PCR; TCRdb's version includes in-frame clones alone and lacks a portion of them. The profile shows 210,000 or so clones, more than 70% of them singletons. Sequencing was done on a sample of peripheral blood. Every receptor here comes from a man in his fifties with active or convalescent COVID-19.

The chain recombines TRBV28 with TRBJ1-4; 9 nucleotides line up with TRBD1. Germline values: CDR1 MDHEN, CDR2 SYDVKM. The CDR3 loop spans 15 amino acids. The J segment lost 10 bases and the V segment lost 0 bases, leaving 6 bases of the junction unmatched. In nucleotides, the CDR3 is TGTGCCAGCAGTTTATGGGGACAGGGTGCAGGAAAACTGTTTTTT. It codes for CASSLWGQGAGKLFF.

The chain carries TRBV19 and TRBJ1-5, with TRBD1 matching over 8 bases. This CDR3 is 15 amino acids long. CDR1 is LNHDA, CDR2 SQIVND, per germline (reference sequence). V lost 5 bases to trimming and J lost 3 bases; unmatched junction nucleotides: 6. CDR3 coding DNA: TGTGCCAGTAGTCCGGACAGGGTATTCAATCAGCCCCAGCATTTT. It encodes CASSPDRVFNQPQHF. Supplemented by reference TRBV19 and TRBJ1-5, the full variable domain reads DGGITQSPKYLFRKEGQNVTLSCEQNLNHDAMYWYRQDPGQGLRLIYYSQIVNDFQKGDIAEGYSVSREKKESFPLTVTSAQKNPTAFYLCASSPDRVFNQPQHFGDGTRLSIL.